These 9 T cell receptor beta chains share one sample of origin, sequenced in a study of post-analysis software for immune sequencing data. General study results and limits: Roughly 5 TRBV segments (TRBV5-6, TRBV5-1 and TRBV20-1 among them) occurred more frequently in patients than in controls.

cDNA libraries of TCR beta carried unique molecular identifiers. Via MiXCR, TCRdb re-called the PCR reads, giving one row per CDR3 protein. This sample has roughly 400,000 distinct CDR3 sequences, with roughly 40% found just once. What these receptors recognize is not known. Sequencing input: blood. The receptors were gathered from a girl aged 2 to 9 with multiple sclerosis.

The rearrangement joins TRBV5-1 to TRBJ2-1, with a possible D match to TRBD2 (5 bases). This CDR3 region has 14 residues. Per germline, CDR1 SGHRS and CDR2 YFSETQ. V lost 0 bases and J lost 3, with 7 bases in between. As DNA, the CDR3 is TGCGCCAGCAGCTTGGATGCGGGCTACAATGAGCAGTTCTTC. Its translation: CASSLDAGYNEQFF.

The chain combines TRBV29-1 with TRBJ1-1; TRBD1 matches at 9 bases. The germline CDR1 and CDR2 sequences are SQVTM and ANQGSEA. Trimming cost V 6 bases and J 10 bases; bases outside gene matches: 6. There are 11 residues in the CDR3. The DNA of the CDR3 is TGCAGCGTGCGGACAGGGGTTGGAGCTTTCTTT. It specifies CSVRTGVGAFF.

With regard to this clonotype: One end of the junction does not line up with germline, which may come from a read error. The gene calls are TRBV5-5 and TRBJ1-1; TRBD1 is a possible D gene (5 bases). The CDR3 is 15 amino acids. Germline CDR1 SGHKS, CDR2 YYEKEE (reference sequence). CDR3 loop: CASSLYQGLDTVAFF. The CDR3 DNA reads TGTGCCAGCAGCTTGTACCAGGGTTTAGACACTGTAGCTTTCTTT. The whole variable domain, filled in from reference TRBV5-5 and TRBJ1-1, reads DAGVTQSPTHLIKTRGQQVTLRCSPISGHKSVSWYQQVLGQGPQFIFQYYEKEERGRGNFPDRFSARQFPNYSSELNVNALLLGDSALYLCASSLYQGLDTVAFFGQGTRLTVV.

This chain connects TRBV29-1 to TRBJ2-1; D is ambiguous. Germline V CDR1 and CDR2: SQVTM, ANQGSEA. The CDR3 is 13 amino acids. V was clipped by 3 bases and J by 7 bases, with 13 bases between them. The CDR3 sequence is CSVEASHGNEQFF. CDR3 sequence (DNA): TGCAGCGTTGAGGCGTCCCACGGGAATGAGCAGTTCTTC.

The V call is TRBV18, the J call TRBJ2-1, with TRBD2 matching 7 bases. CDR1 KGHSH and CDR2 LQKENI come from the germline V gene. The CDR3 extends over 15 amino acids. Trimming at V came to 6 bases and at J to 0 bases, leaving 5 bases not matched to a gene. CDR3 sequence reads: CASSGGTNSYNEQFF. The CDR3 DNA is TGTGCCAGCTCCGGGGGGACCAACTCCTACAATGAGCAGTTCTTC. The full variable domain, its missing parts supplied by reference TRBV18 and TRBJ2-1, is NAGVMQNPRHLVRRRGQEARLRCSPMKGHSHVYWYRQLPEEGLKFMVYLQKENIIDESGMPKERFSAEFPKEGPSILRIQQVVRGDSAAYFCASSGGTNSYNEQFFGPGTRLTVL.

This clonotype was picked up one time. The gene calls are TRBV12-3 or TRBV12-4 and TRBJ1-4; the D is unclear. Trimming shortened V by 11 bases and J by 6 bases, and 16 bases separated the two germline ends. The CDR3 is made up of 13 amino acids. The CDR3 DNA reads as TGTGCCGATAAGAGTAATGCGGATGAAAAACTGTTTTTT. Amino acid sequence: CADKSNADEKLFF.

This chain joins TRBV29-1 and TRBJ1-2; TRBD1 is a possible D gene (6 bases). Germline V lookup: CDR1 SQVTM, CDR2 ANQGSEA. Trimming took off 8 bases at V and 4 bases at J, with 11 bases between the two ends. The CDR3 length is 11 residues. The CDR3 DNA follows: TGCAGCCTTGGGGGGCTCTATGGCTACACCTTC. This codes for CSLGGLYGYTF.

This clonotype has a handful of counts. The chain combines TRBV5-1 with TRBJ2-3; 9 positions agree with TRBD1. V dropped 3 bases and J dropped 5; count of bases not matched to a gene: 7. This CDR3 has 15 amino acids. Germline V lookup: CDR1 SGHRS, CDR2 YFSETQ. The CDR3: CASSSPGQGGDTQYF. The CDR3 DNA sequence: TGCGCCAGCAGCTCACCGGGACAGGGAGGAGATACGCAGTATTTT. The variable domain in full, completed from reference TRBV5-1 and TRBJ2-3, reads KAGVTQTPRYLIKTRGQQVTLSCSPISGHRSVSWYQQTPGQGLQFLFEYFSETQRNKGNFPGRFSGRQFSNSRSEMNVSTLELGDSALYLCASSSPGQGGDTQYFGPGTRLTVL.

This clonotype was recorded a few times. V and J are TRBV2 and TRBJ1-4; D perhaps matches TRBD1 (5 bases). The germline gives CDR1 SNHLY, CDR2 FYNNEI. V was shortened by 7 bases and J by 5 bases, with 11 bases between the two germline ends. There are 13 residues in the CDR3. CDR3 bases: TGTGCCAGCACCGGGACCGAGAATGAAAAACTGTTTTTT. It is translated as CASTGTENEKLFF.